This TCR beta chain was observed in a study of T cell changes during pregnancy in multiple sclerosis. The repertoire was sequenced with immunoSEQ multiplex PCR; TCRdb's copy has only in-frame clones and lacks some. The sample yields tens of thousands of clones, 90% to 95% seen once. Specimen: peripheral blood, collected in the third trimester of pregnancy. This clonotype originated in a female donor with multiple sclerosis, enrolled in a pregnancy study.

CDR3 nucleotide sequence: TGTGCCAGCAGCCGTCCGTACGAGCAGTACTTC. It yields the protein CASSRPYEQYF. The chain has TRBV28 and TRBJ2-7; D is undetermined. Germline V gives CDR1 MDHEN, CDR2 SYDVKM. V lost 6 bases to trimming and J lost 4 bases, with 7 bases between them. The CDR3 consists of 11 residues.